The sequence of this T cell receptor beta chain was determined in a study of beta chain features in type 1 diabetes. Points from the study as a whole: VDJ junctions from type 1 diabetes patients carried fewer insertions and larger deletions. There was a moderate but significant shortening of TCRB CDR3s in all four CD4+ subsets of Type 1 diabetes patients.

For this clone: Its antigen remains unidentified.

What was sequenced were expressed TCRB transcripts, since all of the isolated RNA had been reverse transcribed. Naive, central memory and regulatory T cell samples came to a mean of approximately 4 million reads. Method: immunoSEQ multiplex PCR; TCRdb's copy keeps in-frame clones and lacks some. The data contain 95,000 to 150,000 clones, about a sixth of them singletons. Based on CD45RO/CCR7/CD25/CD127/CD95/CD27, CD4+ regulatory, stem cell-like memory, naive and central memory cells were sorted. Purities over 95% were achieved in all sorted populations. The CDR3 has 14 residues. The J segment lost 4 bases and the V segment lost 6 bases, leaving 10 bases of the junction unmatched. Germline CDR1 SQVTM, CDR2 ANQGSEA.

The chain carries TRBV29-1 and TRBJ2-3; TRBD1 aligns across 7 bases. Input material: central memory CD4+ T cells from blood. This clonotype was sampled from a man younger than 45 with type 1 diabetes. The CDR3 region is CSVRDRAGSDTQYF. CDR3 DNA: TGCAGCGTCCGAGACAGGGCAGGATCAGATACGCAGTATTTT.